This T cell receptor (beta chain) stems from a study of T cell responses to AZD1222 COVID-19 vaccine. Study-level points and caveats: White British donors predominated, females outnumbered males, and clonal diversity was possibly underestimated. Spike-specific TCR breadth and depth grew following two AZD1222 doses. Baseline serology detected seropositivity in only 5 or 6 AZD1222 recipients. Along spike, vaccine-associated CD4 TCRs were found throughout, with dominance at 160-218 and 743-854.

The method was immunoSEQ multiplex PCR; TCRdb's version includes in-frame clones alone and lacks a portion of them. Of more than 150,000 clones in the sample, approximately 90% were seen once. Germline CDR1 and CDR2: SGHDT and YYEEEE. This CDR3 contains 12 residues. V was cut by 0 bases and J by 1 base, with 2 bases left in between. Turning to this clone: Antigen unknown.

The source was peripheral blood, collected on day 0 of AZD1222 vaccination. This receptor was taken from an adult in good health. The V gene is TRBV5-6, the J gene TRBJ2-7; D gene uncertain. The CDR3 protein is CASSLASYEQYF. In DNA form, the CDR3 reads TGTGCCAGCAGCTTGGCTTCCTACGAGCAGTACTTC.